The clone carrying this T cell receptor beta chain was seen a handful of times. TCRdb used MiXCR to reprocess the 5' RACE reads, holding one entry per CDR3 protein. The sample consists of about 31,000 distinct CDR3 sequences, about 7.2% of them appearing once. This entry is derived from a study of CD8 T cells in ankylosing spondylitis. In germline, CDR1 is DFQATT, CDR2 SNEGSKA (reference sequence). V lost 4 bases and J 1 base, leaving 11 bases between the germline ends. This CDR3 region has 15 residues. The clonotype was recovered from a male donor with ankylosing spondylitis or in good health (not recorded which). The sequencing input was blood, either unsorted or a sorted T cell fraction (not recorded which). The chain uses TRBV20-1 and TRBJ1-6; possibly TRBD1 for D (6 bases). The CDR3 loop is CSAMGAGSYNSPLHF. CDR3 sequence (DNA): TGCAGTGCTATGGGGGCCGGGTCCTATAATTCACCCCTCCACTTT.